A selection of T cell receptor beta chains follows, all from one sample in a study of cytomegalovirus exposure and HLA in healthy donors. Assay used: immunoSEQ multiplex PCR; TCRdb lists only in-frame clones, some missing. The table shows 170,000 or so clones, with 80% to 85% occurring only once. Sequenced material: PBMCs. The source of these receptors is a woman aged 18-30 years in good health and CMV-seropositive. Both conserved end residues are part of each CDR3. Each record gives: V gene, J gene, D gene, clone size, CDR3 protein, CDR3 DNA. D genes are given only for firm matches. Clone size appears in some rows only: once, few, many, or a class for an expanded clone.

TRBV5-5	TRBJ1-6	-	-	CASSDNDRANSPLHF	TGTGCCAGCAGCGACAACGACAGAGCGAATTCACCCCTCCACTTT
TRBV7-9	TRBJ1-2	-	-	CASSLAGSTVGDTF	TGTGCCAGCAGCTTAGCGGGGAGTACAGTCGGCGACACCTTC
TRBV19	TRBJ2-1	-	-	CASSIGFRVFEQFF	TGTGCCAGTAGTATAGGTTTCAGGGTCTTCGAGCAGTTCTTC
TRBV2	TRBJ1-1	TRBD1	-	CASKDRGQAEAFF	TGTGCCAGCAAGGACAGGGGGCAGGCTGAAGCTTTCTTT
TRBV4-3	TRBJ1-2	-	-	CASSQRALANYGYTF	TGCGCCAGCAGCCAGCGCGCTCTCGCTAACTATGGCTACACCTTC
TRBV6-1	TRBJ2-7	-	-	CASSGPEEYSSYEQYF	TGTGCCAGCAGTGGCCCGGAGGAGTATAGCTCCTACGAGCAGTACTTC
TRBV5-6	TRBJ2-1	-	-	CASSLGTSRYEQFF	TGTGCCAGCAGCTTGGGAACCTCGCGGTATGAGCAGTTCTTC
TRBV7-2	TRBJ2-1	-	-	CASSLGRGSEQFF	TGTGCCAGCAGCTTAGGTCGGGGGAGTGAGCAGTTCTTC
TRBV6-1	TRBJ1-5	-	-	CASRMGGWSNQPQHF	TGTGCCAGCAGGATGGGGGGATGGAGCAATCAGCCCCAGCATTTT
TRBV4-1	TRBJ1-3	TRBD1	-	CASSQQQGPSGNTIYF	TGCGCCAGCAGCCAACAACAGGGGCCCTCTGGAAACACCATATATTTT
TRBV4-3	TRBJ1-1	-	-	CASSQDWEDTEAFF	TGCGCCAGCAGCCAAGATTGGGAGGACACTGAAGCTTTCTTT
TRBV5-6	TRBJ2-7	TRBD1	few	CASSPGTAIYEQYF	TGTGCCAGCAGCCCCGGGACAGCCATCTACGAGCAGTACTTC
TRBV12-5	TRBJ2-7	-	-	CASGLPTGRVEQYF	TGTGCTAGTGGTCTCCCGACAGGCCGGGTCGAGCAGTACTTC
TRBV7-2	TRBJ2-3	TRBD2	few	CASSASGFITDTQYF	TGTGCCAGCAGCGCTAGCGGGTTCATCACAGATACGCAGTATTTT
TRBV14	TRBJ2-2	-	-	CASSPTREGSPGELFF	TGTGCCAGCAGCCCGACCCGAGAGGGAAGCCCCGGGGAGCTGTTTTTT
TRBV15	TRBJ1-4	-	-	CATADATNEKLFF	TGTGCCACCGCGGATGCAACTAATGAAAAACTGTTTTTT
TRBV13	TRBJ2-1	-	-	CASSLVGSGGLNEQFF	TGTGCCAGCAGCTTAGTAGGGTCGGGGGGCCTCAATGAGCAGTTCTTC
TRBV25-1	TRBJ1-6	TRBD1	-	CASSEYPGQGEYNSPLHF	TGTGCCAGCAGTGAATATCCCGGGCAGGGGGAATATAATTCACCCCTCCACTTT
TRBV5-4	TRBJ2-2	-	-	CASSFRVQSNTGELFF	TGTGCCAGCAGCTTTCGGGTCCAGTCGAACACCGGGGAGCTGTTTTTT
TRBV4-2	TRBJ2-2	TRBD2	-	CASSQGDSGDTGELFF	TGTGCCAGCAGCCAAGGGGATAGCGGGGATACCGGGGAGCTGTTTTTT
TRBV7-9	TRBJ1-1	-	few	CASKGEQGFTEAFF	TGTGCCAGCAAGGGGGAACAAGGATTTACTGAAGCTTTCTTT
TRBV6-1	TRBJ1-3	-	-	CASSERDSRSGNTIYF	TGTGCCAGCAGTGAACGAGATTCCCGCTCTGGAAACACCATATATTTT
TRBV5-4	TRBJ2-7	TRBD1	once	CASRRGQDLSTIYEQYF	TGTGCCAGCAGACGAGGACAGGATCTTTCCACAATTTACGAGCAGTACTTC
TRBV6-5	TRBJ2-6	-	-	CASSLQGSGANVLTF	TGTGCCAGCAGTTTACAGGGTTCTGGGGCCAACGTCCTGACTTTC
TRBV7-8	TRBJ1-5	-	-	CASSLARGGASNQPQHF	TGTGCCAGCAGCTTAGCGCGGGGGGGGGCTAGCAATCAGCCCCAGCATTTT
TRBV5-4	TRBJ1-1	TRBD1	-	CASSLGDRGTEAFF	TGTGCCAGCAGCTTGGGGGACAGGGGCACTGAAGCTTTCTTT
TRBV18	TRBJ2-1	-	-	CASSPPAGGPNNEQFF	TGTGCCAGCTCACCACCGGCCGGGGGGCCTAACAATGAGCAGTTCTTC
TRBV6-1	TRBJ2-7	-	-	CASTTGSISYEQYF	TGTGCCAGCACCACCGGGAGTATCTCCTACGAGCAGTACTTC
TRBV7-8	TRBJ2-2	TRBD1	-	CASSPGTGSNTGELFF	TGTGCCAGCAGCCCCGGGACAGGGAGTAACACCGGGGAGCTGTTTTTT
TRBV14	TRBJ2-7	-	few	CASSQVRIGEQYF	TGTGCCAGCAGCCAAGTGCGGATCGGGGAGCAGTACTTC
TRBV7-8	TRBJ1-3	TRBD1	-	CASWATGAAGNTIYF	TGTGCCAGCTGGGCGACAGGGGCGGCCGGAAACACCATATATTTT